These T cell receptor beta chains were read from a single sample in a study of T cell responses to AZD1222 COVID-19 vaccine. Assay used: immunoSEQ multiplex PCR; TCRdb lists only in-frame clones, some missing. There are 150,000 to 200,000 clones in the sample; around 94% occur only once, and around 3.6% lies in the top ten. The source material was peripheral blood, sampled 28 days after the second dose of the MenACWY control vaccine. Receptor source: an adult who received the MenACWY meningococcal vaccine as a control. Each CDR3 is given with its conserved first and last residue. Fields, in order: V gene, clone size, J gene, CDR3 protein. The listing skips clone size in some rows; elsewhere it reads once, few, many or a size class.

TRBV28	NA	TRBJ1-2	CASTDLLGQGAPYGYTF
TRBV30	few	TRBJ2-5	CAWRWRGGSAETQYF
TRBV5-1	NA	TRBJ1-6	CASSLILTSPLHF
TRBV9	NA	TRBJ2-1	CASSVGLSNEQFF
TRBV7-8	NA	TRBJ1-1	CASSPPPAEAFF
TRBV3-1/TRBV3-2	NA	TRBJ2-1	CASSQNPGLANEQFF
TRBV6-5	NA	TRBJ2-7	CASSYSAGGALYEQYF
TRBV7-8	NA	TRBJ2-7	CASSLDGGSSYEQYF
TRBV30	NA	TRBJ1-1	CAWKDETEAFF
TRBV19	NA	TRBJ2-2	CASSIKDNTGELFF
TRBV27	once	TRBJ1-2	CASSRTGGGYGYTF
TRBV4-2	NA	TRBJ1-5	CASSQDRTGGNQPQHF
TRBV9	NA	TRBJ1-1	CASSVYSDGGEAFF
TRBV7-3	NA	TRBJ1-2	CASSSRQGPGYTF
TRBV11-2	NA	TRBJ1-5	CASSLDPARGQPQHF
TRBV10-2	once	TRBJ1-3	CASSRTGAGNTIYF
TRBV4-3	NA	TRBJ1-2	CASSQEAATGYGYTF
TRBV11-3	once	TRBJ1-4	CASSPGQGSEKLFF
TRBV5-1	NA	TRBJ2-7	CASSLAPGSPYEQYF
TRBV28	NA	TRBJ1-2	CASSSPSPTGRVYGYTF
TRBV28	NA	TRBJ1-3	CASSFSGNTIYF
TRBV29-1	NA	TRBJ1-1	CSVAGQHTEAFF
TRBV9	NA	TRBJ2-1	CASSGDSGIPPIEQFF
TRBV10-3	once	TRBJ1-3	CASTQSVSSGNTIYF
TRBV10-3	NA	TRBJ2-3	CAISEFGGGADTQYF
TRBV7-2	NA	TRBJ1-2	CASSPSPIRGYTF
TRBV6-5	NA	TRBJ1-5	CASSYSWVSNQPQHF
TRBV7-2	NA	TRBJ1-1	CASSGDSMNTEAFF
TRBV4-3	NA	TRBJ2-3	CASSPLGGDTQYF
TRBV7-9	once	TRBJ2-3	CASSLAPSGRGIDTQYF
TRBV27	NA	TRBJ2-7	CASSFTPRAYEQYF
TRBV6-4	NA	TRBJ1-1	CATRGGNTEAFF
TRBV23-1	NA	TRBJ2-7	CAILFDPSPGGAYEQYF
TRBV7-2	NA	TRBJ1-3	CASSLAAGGSYSGNTIYF
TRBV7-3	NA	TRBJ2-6	CASSPQGQLSGANVLTF
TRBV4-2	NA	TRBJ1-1	CASSPLGQGATEAFF
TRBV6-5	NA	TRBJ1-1	CASRRDGNTEAFF
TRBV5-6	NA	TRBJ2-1	CASTLVRGGSSYNEQFF
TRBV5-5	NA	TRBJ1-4	CASSAPGSGEKLFF
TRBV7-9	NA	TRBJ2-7	CASSLTDRGGNYEQYF
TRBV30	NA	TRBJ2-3	CAWSALGLITDTQYF
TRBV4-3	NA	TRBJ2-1	CASSPSGTSGTNNEQFF
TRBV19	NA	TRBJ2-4	CASSPTGYQEDIQYF
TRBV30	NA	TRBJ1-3	CAWSVVGTGNTIYF
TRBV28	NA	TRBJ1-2	CASSFPLGRTYGYTF
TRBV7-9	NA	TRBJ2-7	CASSLGLEQYF
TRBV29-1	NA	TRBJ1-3	CSVTVDSGNTIYF
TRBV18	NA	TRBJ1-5	CASSPPSQGFSQPQHF
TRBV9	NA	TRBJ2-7	CASSPSPGGETVYEQYF
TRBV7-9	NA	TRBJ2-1	CASSTSGSHEQFF
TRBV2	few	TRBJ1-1	CASTIEGPSRTEAFF
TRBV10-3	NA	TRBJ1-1	CAISESARENTEAFF
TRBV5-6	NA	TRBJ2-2	CASSLVPSGTPGAGELFF
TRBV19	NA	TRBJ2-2	CASSRAGGRVTGELFF
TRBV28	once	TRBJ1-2	CATPSDRNYGYTF
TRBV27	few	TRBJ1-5	CASSPTGQYSNQPQHF
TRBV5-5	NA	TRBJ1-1	CASSPNPTANTEAFF
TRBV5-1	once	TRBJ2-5	CASSLSPSSERETQYF
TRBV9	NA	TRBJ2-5	CASSTDGSGQETQYF